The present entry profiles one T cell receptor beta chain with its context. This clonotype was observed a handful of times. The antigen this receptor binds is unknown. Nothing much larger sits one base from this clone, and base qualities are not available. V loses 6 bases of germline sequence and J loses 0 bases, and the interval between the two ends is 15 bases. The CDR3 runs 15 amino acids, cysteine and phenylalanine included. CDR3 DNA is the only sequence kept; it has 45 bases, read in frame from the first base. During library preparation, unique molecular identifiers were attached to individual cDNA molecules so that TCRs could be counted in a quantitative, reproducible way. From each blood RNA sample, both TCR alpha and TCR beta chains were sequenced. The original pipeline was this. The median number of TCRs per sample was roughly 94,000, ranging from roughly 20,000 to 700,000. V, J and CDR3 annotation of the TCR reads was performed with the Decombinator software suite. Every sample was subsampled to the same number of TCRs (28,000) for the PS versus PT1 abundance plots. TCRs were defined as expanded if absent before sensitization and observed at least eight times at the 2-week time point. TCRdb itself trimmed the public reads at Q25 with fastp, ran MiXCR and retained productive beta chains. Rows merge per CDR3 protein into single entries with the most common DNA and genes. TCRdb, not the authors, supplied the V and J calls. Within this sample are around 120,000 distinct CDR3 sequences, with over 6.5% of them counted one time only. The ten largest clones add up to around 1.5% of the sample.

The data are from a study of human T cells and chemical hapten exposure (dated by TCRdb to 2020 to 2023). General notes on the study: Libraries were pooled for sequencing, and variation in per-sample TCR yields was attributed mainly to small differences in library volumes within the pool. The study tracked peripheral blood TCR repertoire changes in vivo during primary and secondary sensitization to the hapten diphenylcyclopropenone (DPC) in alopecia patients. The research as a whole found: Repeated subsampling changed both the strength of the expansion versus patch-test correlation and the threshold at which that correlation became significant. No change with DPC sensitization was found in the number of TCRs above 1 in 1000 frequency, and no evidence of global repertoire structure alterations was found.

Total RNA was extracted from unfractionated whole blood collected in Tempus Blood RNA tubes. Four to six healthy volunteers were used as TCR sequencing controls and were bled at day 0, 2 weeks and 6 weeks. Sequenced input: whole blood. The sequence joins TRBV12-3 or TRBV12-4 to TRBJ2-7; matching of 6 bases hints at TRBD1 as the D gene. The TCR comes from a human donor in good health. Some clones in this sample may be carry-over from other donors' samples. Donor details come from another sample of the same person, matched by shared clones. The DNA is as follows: TGTGCCAGCAGCCCCTGGGGGCGGGTCTCCTACGAGCAGTACTTC. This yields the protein CASSPWGRVSYEQYF.